This entry concerns a single T cell receptor beta chain. The antigen this receptor binds is unknown. Per-base qualities were not stored, and no clone one base away is much larger. At the junction V is shortened by 9 bases and J by 2 bases; bases outside the gene matches: 7. CDR1 LNHDA and CDR2 SQIVND were looked up in the germline V gene (reference sequence). The cysteine opens and the phenylalanine closes a CDR3 of 14 amino acids. Only the CDR3 DNA stays, 42 bases, in frame from base 1. The library was built by means of the immunoSEQ multiplex PCR assay. Imported from immuneACCESS, the table was reduced by TCRdb to in-frame sequences with V and J called. These copies leave out some clones; in studies compared against another copy, an unresolved V gene accounts for under half, and the cause of the remainder is not known. This sample gives about 62,000 clones in total; roughly four fifths of them show up just once. 2.5% to 3.5% of the sample lies in the top ten.

This sample is part of a study of radiotherapy plus CTLA-4 blockade in lung cancer listed by TCRdb under 2018. In terms of the full investigation: Objective responses occurred in roughly a sixth of enrolled patients, and just over 30% achieved disease control.

The study evaluated CTLA-4 blockade (ipilimumab) given together with focal radiation therapy in patients who had chemo-refractory metastatic non-small-cell lung cancer. The research as a whole found: The strongest predictors of response, as reported, were early dynamic changes in blood T cell clones along with a rise in serum interferon-beta after radiation. TCR clones derived from tumors expanded in peripheral blood after treatment with radiotherapy and ipilimumab.

The receptor comes from a human donor with non-small cell lung cancer who had a complete response to radiotherapy plus ipilimumab. The chain was built from TRBV19 and TRBJ1-5, and 7 junctional nucleotides match TRBD1. This specimen consisted of peripheral blood, obtained from a patient treated with radiotherapy plus ipilimumab. The encoded CDR3 is CASQDRVGNQPQHF. Here is the DNA: TGTGCCAGCCAAGACAGGGTTGGCAATCAGCCCCAGCATTTT. Supplemented by the reference TRBV19 and TRBJ1-5 proteins around the CDR3, the complete variable domain is DGGITQSPKYLFRKEGQNVTLSCEQNLNHDAMYWYRQDPGQGLRLIYYSQIVNDFQKGDIAEGYSVSREKKESFPLTVTSAQKNPTAFYLCASQDRVGNQPQHFGDGTRLSIL.